These 7 T cell receptor beta chains were sequenced from one sample in a study of blood T cell repertoires in COVID-19. Data came from immunoSEQ multiplex PCR; TCRdb stores just in-frame clones and leaves some out. The sample yields approximately 300,000 clones, about 90% seen once. Sequencing was done on a sample of peripheral blood. Receptor source: a woman between 50 and 59 years old with COVID-19, enrolled during active disease.

This clone was detected only once. The J gene is TRBJ1-3, the V gene TRBV25-1; TRBD1 aligns across 8 bases. The ends lost 6 bases at V and 3 bases at J; junction bases unmatched: 4. This CDR3 comprises 14 residues. Germline loops: CDR1 MGHDK, CDR2 SYGVNS. CDR3 bases: TGTGCCAGCAGCCAGGGGGCCCGTGGAAACACCATATATTTT. Translated: CASSQGARGNTIYF.

The chain couples TRBV27 to TRBJ1-2; 9 bases line up with TRBD1. Germline loops: CDR1 MNHEY, CDR2 SMNVEV (reference sequence). Losses at the gene ends were 3 bases for V and 7 bases for J; bases not matched to a gene: 9. The CDR3 spans 15 residues. The CDR3 spells CASSFETGGAGGYTF. The CDR3 bases are TGTGCCAGCAGTTTCGAAACAGGGGGCGCAGGTGGCTACACCTTC.

This rearrangement joins TRBV11-3 to TRBJ2-1; 8 bases are shared with TRBD2. The germline V gene has CDR1 SGHNT and CDR2 YENEEA. V lost 1 base to trimming and J lost 3 bases; unmatched junction nucleotides: 2. The CDR3 covers 15 residues. CDR3 in amino acids: CASSLALAGYNEQFF. Here the CDR3 DNA reads TGTGCCAGCAGCTTAGCGCTAGCGGGCTACAATGAGCAGTTCTTC. Supplemented by reference TRBV11-3 and TRBJ2-1, the full variable domain reads EAGVVQSPRYKIIEKKQPVAFWCNPISGHNTLYWYLQNLGQGPELLIRYENEEAVDDSQLPKDRFSAERLKGVDSTLKIQPAELGDSAVYLCASSLALAGYNEQFFGPGTRLTVL.

The chain combines TRBV19 with TRBJ1-1; D not resolved. The CDR3 is made up of 13 amino acids. Trimming left V 9 bases short and J 0 bases short, with 11 bases between. Germline values: CDR1 LNHDA, CDR2 SQIVND (reference sequence). The DNA of the CDR3 is TGTGCCAGCTCCGTTAACTTGAACACTGAAGCTTTCTTT. It translates to CASSVNLNTEAFF.

The CDR3: CASSARTGGSNQPQHF. The CDR3 DNA sequence: TGTGCCAGTAGTGCCCGGACAGGGGGTAGCAATCAGCCCCAGCATTTT. This chain uses TRBV19 with TRBJ1-5; 10 bases are a match to TRBD1. The CDR3 consists of 16 residues. V trimming: 5 bases; J trimming: 0 bases; junction bases outside the gene matches: 4. The V gene's germline CDR1 is LNHDA and CDR2 SQIVND (reference sequence).

This clone was recorded a few times. The chain is built from TRBV5-1 and TRBJ1-2; TRBD1 agrees at 7 bases. CDR3 size: 14 residues. The V segment lost 6 bases and the J segment 1 base; nucleotides outside the gene matches: 6. Germline CDR1 and CDR2: SGHRS and YFSETQ. The CDR3 coding sequence is TGCGCCAGCACCGACAGGGATGATAACTATGGCTACACCTTC. Residues: CASTDRDDNYGYTF.

V gene TRBV5-1 combines with J gene TRBJ1-1, with 9 bases lining up with TRBD1. J gave up 5 bases and V 4 bases, and 6 bases lay outside the gene matches. The V gene's germline CDR1 is SGHRS and CDR2 YFSETQ. The CDR3 extends over 14 amino acids. CDR3 in DNA: TGCGCCAGCAGCGTAGACAGGGGGGTGACTGAAGCTTTCTTT. Protein sequence: CASSVDRGVTEAFF.